This TCR beta chain was profiled in a study of cytomegalovirus exposure and HLA in healthy donors. Background on the study: The approximately 120 validation repertoires were produced on the same platform as the approximately 620 repertoires of the first cohort. This was reported in a later analysis.

Broader study findings: For most TCR sequences rarity was the rule, although some public TCRs occurred in many donors. TCR beta chains numbering some 160 were designated cytomegalovirus-associated.

Repertoires were generated with immunoSEQ multiplex PCR, while TCRdb's copy carries only in-frame clones and drops some. Among 85,000 to 95,000 clones, approximately 96% were seen once, and the ten largest hold less than 0.8%. The CDR3 totals 14 residues. The V gene's germline CDR1 is SGHRS and CDR2 YFSETQ. V lost 0 bases, J lost 1 base, and 6 bases lay in between. Among the roughly 120 subjects of the validation cohort, separate from the approximately 670-subject first cohort, were the donors. Concerning this clone: The antigen is not known.

The source is a man aged 18 to 29 in good health and CMV-seronegative. The specimen sequenced was PBMCs. The chain carries TRBV5-1 and TRBJ2-3, with no clear D. The CDR3 DNA is TGCGCCAGCAGCTTGGACCCGGGCACAGATACGCAGTATTTT. Protein: CASSLDPGTDTQYF. Complete variable domain (other parts from reference TRBV5-1 and TRBJ2-3): KAGVTQTPRYLIKTRGQQVTLSCSPISGHRSVSWYQQTPGQGLQFLFEYFSETQRNKGNFPGRFSGRQFSNSRSEMNVSTLELGDSALYLCASSLDPGTDTQYFGPGTRLTVL.